Shown below are 17 T cell receptor beta chains from a single sample sequenced in a study of T cell responses to AZD1222 COVID-19 vaccine. The protocol was immunoSEQ multiplex PCR, while the TCRdb copy is restricted to in-frame clones and leaves out a portion. The data contain about 140,000 clones, more than 90% of them singletons. The source was peripheral blood, collected on day 0 of AZD1222 vaccination. These receptors all stem from an adult in good health.

DNA for the CDR3: TGTGCCAGCAGTTACTCTCAGGGTGCTGAAGCTTTCTTT. Amino acid sequence: CASSYSQGAEAFF. This chain connects TRBV6-6 to TRBJ1-1; perhaps TRBD1 as D (5 bases). This CDR3 has 13 residues. Germline assignment: CDR1 MNHNY and CDR2 SVGAGI (reference sequence). Trimming removed 0 bases from V and 6 bases from J, with 8 bases in between.

Concerning this clone: Distinct nucleotide sequences in the sample also encode this CDR3. The chain is built from TRBV3-1 (or the pseudogene TRBV3-2) and TRBJ1-5; TRBD1 agrees at 7 bases. This CDR3 spans 13 amino acids. J was trimmed by 7 bases and V by 2 bases; bases with no gene match: 2. Germline CDR1 and CDR2: LGHDT and YNNKEL (reference sequence). The CDR3 sequence: CASSQNRGQPQHF. CDR3 DNA: TGTGCCAGCAGCCAAAACAGGGGACAGCCCCAGCATTTT.

This sequence joins TRBV4-1 and TRBJ1-6, with a possible D match to TRBD1 (5 bases). The germline V gene has CDR1 MGHRA and CDR2 YSYEKL. V lost 2 bases to trimming and J lost 10 bases, with 18 bases between them. This CDR3 spans 16 amino acids. The CDR3 DNA reads as TGCGCCAGCAGCCAACCCCCGCGGCAGGGAAGGTCACCCCTCCACTTT. It translates to CASSQPPRQGRSPLHF.

The rearrangement links TRBV4-1 to TRBJ2-1; D is undetermined. V lost 5 bases to trimming and J lost 2 bases, with 13 bases between them. Germline CDR1 and CDR2: MGHRA and YSYEKL. The CDR3 extends over 15 amino acids. This chain's CDR3 is CASSYYYNAYNEQFF. DNA for the CDR3: TGCGCCAGCAGCTACTATTACAATGCCTACAATGAGCAGTTCTTC.

This clone was seen a few times. The chain has TRBV2 and TRBJ1-1, with D unresolved. Trimming took 6 bases from V and 3 from J, leaving 5 bases between them. This CDR3 contains 11 residues. Germline V gene sequence: CDR1 SNHLY, CDR2 FYNNEI. The CDR3 is CASSWDTEAFF. As DNA, the CDR3 is TGTGCCAGCAGCTGGGACACTGAAGCTTTCTTT.

This chain links TRBV29-1 with TRBJ1-2; D gene unclear. This CDR3 has 13 residues. Deletions cut 5 bases from V and 7 bases from J, with 17 bases between. The V gene's germline CDR1 is SQVTM and CDR2 ANQGSEA. The CDR3 DNA follows: TGCAGCGTTACTACGGGCTGGAAGGTTGGCTACACCTTC. Protein: CSVTTGWKVGYTF.

The chain recombines TRBV21-1 with TRBJ2-1; no DNA check was done on the table's D call, TRBD2. TRBV21-1 constitutes a pseudogene. The CDR3 is made up of 17 amino acids. The CDR3 loop is CASSKELLSGLGSEQFF. The CDR3 nucleotides read TGTGCCAGCAGCAAAGAACTCCTCTCGGGACTAGGAAGTGAGCAGTTCTTC.

The chain combines TRBV11-2 with TRBJ2-3; possibly TRBD2 for D (6 bases). This CDR3 contains 18 residues. The germline V gene has CDR1 SGHAT and CDR2 FQNNGV. With 6 bases removed from V and 3 bases from J, the gap between germline ends came to 25 bases. The CDR3 DNA is TGTGCCAGCAGACCCAGAGGCACTAGCTCGGAGGGTACAGATACGCAGTATTTT. Residues: CASRPRGTSSEGTDTQYF.

The chain is built from TRBV13 and TRBJ1-2; 7 nucleotides line up with TRBD1. The CDR3 is 16 amino acids. The germline V gene encodes CDR1 PRHDT and CDR2 FYEKMQ (reference sequence). V shed 5 bases and J 6 bases; nucleotides not matched to a gene: 15. The CDR3 bases are TGTGCCAGCAGCCCGCTCCGGGACAGCGCCCAGGATGGCTACACCTTC. Residues: CASSPLRDSAQDGYTF. Together with reference TRBV13 and TRBJ1-2, the CDR3 gives the full variable domain: AAGVIQSPRHLIKEKRETATLKCYPIPRHDTVYWYQQGPGQDPQFLISFYEKMQSDKGSIPDRFSAQQFSDYHSELNMSSLELGDSALYFCASSPLRDSAQDGYTFGSGTRLTVV.

The chain carries TRBV2 and TRBJ2-7; 7 bases map to TRBD2. Germline trimming cut 4 bases from V and 5 bases from J; bases unmatched to any gene: 8. Per the germline V gene, CDR1 is SNHLY and CDR2 is FYNNEI. This CDR3 spans 14 amino acids. CDR3 region: CASSAGRATHEQYF. CDR3 in DNA: TGTGCCAGCAGTGCTGGGAGGGCCACGCACGAGCAGTACTTC.

This sequence joins TRBV28 and TRBJ1-2; D unclear. The CDR3 consists of 12 residues. Germline CDR1 is MDHEN and CDR2 is SYDVKM. With 3 bases removed from V and 4 bases from J, the gap between germline ends came to 6 bases. CDR3 nucleotide sequence: TGTGCCAGCAGTTTGGAGGGCTATGGCTACACCTTC. Translating it yields CASSLEGYGYTF.

Worth noting for this clone: At the DNA level, this CDR3 is encoded by other sequences in the same sample as well. The V and J genes are TRBV12-3 or TRBV12-4 and TRBJ1-1; the D is unclear. This CDR3 has 13 amino acids. Trimming removed 0 bases from V and 4 bases from J, with 6 bases in between. Written as DNA, the CDR3 is TGTGCCAGCAGTTTAGCACCGAGCACTGAAGCTTTCTTT. It codes for CASSLAPSTEAFF.

The table lists this clone with a few counts. The chain is built from TRBV7-9 and TRBJ1-2; D ambiguous. The CDR3 extends over 17 amino acids. V dropped 1 base and J dropped 4 bases, with 19 bases sitting between them. Germline values: CDR1 SEHNR, CDR2 FQNEAQ (reference sequence). This chain's CDR3 is CASSLGGPRRAGYGYTF. CDR3 nucleotide sequence: TGTGCCAGCAGCTTAGGAGGCCCTCGTCGGGCGGGCTATGGCTACACCTTC.

The chain recombines TRBV11-2 with TRBJ2-2; unclear D gene. This CDR3 spans 17 amino acids. Per germline, CDR1 SGHAT and CDR2 FQNNGV. The V and J ends lost 1 base and 0 bases respectively, with 12 bases between them. The CDR3 bases are TGTGCCAGCAGCTTAGTCCTGAGAGAGCCGAACACCGGGGAGCTGTTTTTT. Its translation is CASSLVLREPNTGELFF. The variable domain in full, with the rest retrieved from reference TRBV11-2 and TRBJ2-2, is EAGVAQSPRYKIIEKRQSVAFWCNPISGHATLYWYQQILGQGPKLLIQFQNNGVVDDSQLPKDRFSAERLKGVDSTLKIQPAKLEDSAVYLCASSLVLREPNTGELFFGEGSRLTVL.

This clone was observed a single time. The J gene is TRBJ2-1, the V gene TRBV5-1; 8 bases line up with TRBD1. The CDR3 is 15 amino acids. V trimming: 0 bases; J trimming: 3 bases; junction bases outside the gene matches: 2. Germline assignment: CDR1 SGHRS and CDR2 YFSETQ. The CDR3 DNA sequence: TGCGCCAGCAGCTTGGCCAGGGGGCGCTACAATGAGCAGTTCTTC. Translating it yields CASSLARGRYNEQFF.

This chain links TRBV28 with TRBJ2-3; 10 bases match TRBD2. Losses at the gene ends were 3 bases for V and 6 bases for J; bases not matched to a gene: 15. This CDR3 has 18 residues. In germline, CDR1 is MDHEN, CDR2 SYDVKM. The CDR3 region is CASSLGWASGRVVDTQYF. The CDR3 bases are TGTGCCAGCAGTTTGGGGTGGGCTAGCGGGAGAGTGGTTGATACGCAGTATTTT.

This clone was seen only once. The chain has TRBV28 and TRBJ2-3; D call uncertain. CDR1 is MDHEN, CDR2 SYDVKM, per germline. V was trimmed by 1 base and J by 0 bases, leaving 8 bases between them. CDR3 length: 15 amino acids. CDR3 in DNA: TGTGCCAGCAGTTTATTGAAAATCAGCACAGATACGCAGTATTTT. It yields the protein CASSLLKISTDTQYF.